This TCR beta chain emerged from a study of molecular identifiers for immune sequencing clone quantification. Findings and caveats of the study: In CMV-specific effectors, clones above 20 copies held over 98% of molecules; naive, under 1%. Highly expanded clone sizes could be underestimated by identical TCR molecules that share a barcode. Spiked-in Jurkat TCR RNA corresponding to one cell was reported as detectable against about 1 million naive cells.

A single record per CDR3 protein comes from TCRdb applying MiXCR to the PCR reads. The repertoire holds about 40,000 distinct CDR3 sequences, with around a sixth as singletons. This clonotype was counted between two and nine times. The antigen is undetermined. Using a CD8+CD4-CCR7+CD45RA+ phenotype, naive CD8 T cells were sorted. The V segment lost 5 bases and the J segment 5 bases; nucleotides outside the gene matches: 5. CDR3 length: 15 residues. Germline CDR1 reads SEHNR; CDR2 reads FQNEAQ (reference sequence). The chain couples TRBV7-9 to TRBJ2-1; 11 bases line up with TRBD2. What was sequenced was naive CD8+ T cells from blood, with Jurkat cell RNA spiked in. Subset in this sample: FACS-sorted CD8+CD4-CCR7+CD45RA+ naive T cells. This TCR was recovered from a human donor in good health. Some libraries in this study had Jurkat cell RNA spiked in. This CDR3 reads CASSPLAGGHNEQFF. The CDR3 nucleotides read TGTGCCAGCAGCCCCTTAGCGGGAGGGCACAATGAGCAGTTCTTC.